The 10 T cell receptor beta chains in this list originate from one sample, sequenced in a study of TIL therapy for anti-PD-1-resistant metastatic lung cancer. Time point specified: pre-treatment sample, taken before nivolumab and TIL therapy. The libraries were made with immunoSEQ v3. Data came from immunoSEQ multiplex PCR; TCRdb stores just in-frame clones and leaves some out. The top ten clones hold approximately 2% of a sample with about 21,000 clones, 70% to 85% of them seen once. This sample comprised blood, obtained at baseline. These receptors all stem from a person aged 25 to 85 with non-small cell lung cancer.

The chain has TRBV18 and TRBJ2-1; TRBD2 matches at 9 bases. This CDR3 spans 16 amino acids. Germline V lookup: CDR1 KGHSH, CDR2 LQKENI. V trimming: 6 bases; J trimming: 7 bases; junction bases outside the gene matches: 13. The CDR3 reads CASSQVGLAGPNEQFF. CDR3 DNA: TGTGCCAGCTCCCAGGTCGGGCTAGCGGGGCCAAATGAGCAGTTCTTC.

J is TRBJ1-2 and V is TRBV30; a possible D gene is TRBD1 (5 bases). Trimming took off 8 bases at V and 5 bases at J, with 24 bases between the two ends. The CDR3 has 15 amino acids. Germline CDR1 GTSNPN, CDR2 SVGIG (reference sequence). Here the CDR3 DNA reads TGTGCCGGAGCGGACAAGAGGAGGGGTTTTTATGGCTACACCTTC. Translating gives CAGADKRRGFYGYTF.

The rearrangement joins TRBV6-4 to TRBJ2-1; perhaps D is TRBD1 or TRBD2 (6 bases each). CDR1 and CDR2 from the germline V gene are MRHNA and SNTAGT. The CDR3 is 14 residues long. Trimming pared 6 bases from V and 6 bases from J, leaving 15 bases between. CDR3 sequence: CASSPMRGANEQFF. The CDR3 nucleotides read TGTGCCAGCAGCCCTATGAGGGGGGCCAATGAGCAGTTCTTC.

The CDR3 loop reads CASSSHGTKGGETQYF. In DNA, the CDR3 is TGTGCCAGCAGCTCCCACGGGACTAAGGGAGGGGAGACCCAGTACTTC. The V gene is TRBV7-9, the J gene TRBJ2-5, with 7 nucleotides matching TRBD2. CDR3 length equals 16 residues. V was pared by 4 bases and J by 5 bases, with 13 bases of the junction left unmatched. The germline CDR1 and CDR2 sequences are SEHNR and FQNEAQ (reference sequence).

V usage is TRBV24-1 and J usage is TRBJ1-1; unclear D gene. V was cut by 4 bases and J by 7 bases, with 12 bases left in between. There are 13 residues in the CDR3. Germline V gives CDR1 KGHDR, CDR2 SFDVKD. The CDR3 sequence is CATSDSGGGEAFF. Here the CDR3 DNA reads TGTGCCACCAGTGACTCAGGAGGAGGTGAAGCTTTCTTT.

The chain links TRBV5-5 to TRBJ2-3; TRBD1 matches 8 bases. Trimming at V came to 4 bases and at J to 4 bases, leaving 5 bases not matched to a gene. The CDR3 is made up of 14 amino acids. Looked up from germline, CDR1 is SGHKS and CDR2 is YYEKEE (reference sequence). The CDR3: CASSLGQGPDTQYF. The CDR3 DNA sequence: TGTGCCAGCAGCCTTGGACAGGGCCCAGATACGCAGTATTTT.

J is TRBJ1-2 and V is TRBV27; D might be TRBD1 (6 bases). The CDR3 has 18 amino acids. The germline gives CDR1 MNHEY, CDR2 SMNVEV (reference sequence). Trimming cost V 6 bases and J 6 bases, with 29 bases left between them. This CDR3 is CASSLGGTYGQPRNGYTF. The CDR3 DNA reads TGTGCCAGCAGCCTGGGGGGGACATATGGACAGCCAAGAAATGGCTACACCTTC.

The chain is built from TRBV10-3 and TRBJ1-2, with 7 bases lining up with TRBD1. Germline-derived CDR1 and CDR2 are ENHRY and SYGVKD. Trimming cost V 10 bases and J 4 bases; bases outside gene matches: 12. The CDR3 covers 14 residues. The CDR3 nucleotides are TGTGCCACCGCACCGGGACAGAAAGTCTATGGCTACACCTTC. Translating it yields CATAPGQKVYGYTF.

The chain carries TRBV7-9 and TRBJ1-1; 7 nucleotides agree with TRBD1. Per the germline V gene, CDR1 is SEHNR and CDR2 is FQNEAQ (reference sequence). V was clipped by 5 bases and J by 8 bases; unmatched bases: 5. The CDR3 is 12 amino acids. Here the CDR3 reads CASSPGTVEAFF. The CDR3 nucleotides are TGTGCCAGCAGCCCGGGGACAGTAGAAGCTTTCTTT.

This chain joins TRBV9 and TRBJ2-6, with D unclear. V lost 2 bases, J lost 0 bases, and 6 bases lay in between. CDR1 and CDR2 (germline): SGDLS, YYNGEE. The CDR3 totals 15 residues. DNA for the CDR3: TGTGCCAGCAGCGTCCAGAGCTCTGGGGCCAACGTCCTGACTTTC. This sequence encodes CASSVQSSGANVLTF.